This T cell receptor (beta chain) was observed in a study of T cells of healthy individuals. The CDR3 length is 15 residues. V lost 2 bases, J lost 8 bases, and 16 bases lay in between. The V gene's germline CDR1 is ENHRY and CDR2 SYGVKD. Via MiXCR, TCRdb re-called the 5' RACE reads, giving one row per CDR3 protein. The repertoire holds 50,000 to 55,000 distinct CDR3 sequences, with roughly 14% as singletons. The sample holds many counts of this clonotype. The TCR originated in a human donor in good health. J is TRBJ1-3 and V is TRBV10-3; a possible D gene is TRBD1 (5 bases). The CDR3 sequence: CAISEGAAGGYTIYF. CDR3 nucleotide sequence: TGTGCCATCAGTGAGGGGGCAGCGGGGGGATACACCATATATTTT.